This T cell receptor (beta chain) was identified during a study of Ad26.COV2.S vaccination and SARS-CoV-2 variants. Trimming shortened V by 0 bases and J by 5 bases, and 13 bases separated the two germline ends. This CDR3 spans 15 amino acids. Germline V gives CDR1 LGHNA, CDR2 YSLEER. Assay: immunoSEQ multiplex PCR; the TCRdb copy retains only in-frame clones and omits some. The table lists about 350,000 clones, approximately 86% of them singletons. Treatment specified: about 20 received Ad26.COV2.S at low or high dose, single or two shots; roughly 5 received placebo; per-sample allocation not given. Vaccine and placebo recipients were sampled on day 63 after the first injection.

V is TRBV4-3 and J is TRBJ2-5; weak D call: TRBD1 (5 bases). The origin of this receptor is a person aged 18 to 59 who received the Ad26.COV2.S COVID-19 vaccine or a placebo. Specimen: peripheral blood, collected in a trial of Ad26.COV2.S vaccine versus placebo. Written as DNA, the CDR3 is TGCGCCAGCAGCCAAGATTGGGGCGGAGCCGAGACCCAGTACTTC. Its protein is CASSQDWGGAETQYF.